This TCR beta chain was recorded in a study of pediatric ulcerative colitis. Notes on this clone: Its antigen is undetermined.

General observations from the study: Rectal repertoires separated controls, mild-moderate and acute severe colitis. Blood-rectal clonal overlap within each person was significantly higher in ulcerative colitis patients than controls. Blood samples from a couple of patients yielded substantially fewer templates and were excluded from blood-rectal overlap analysis.

Sequencing depth was up to 500,000 reads per sample. TCRdb's table, derived via immunoSEQ multiplex PCR, lists solely in-frame clones and lacks some. The sample includes about 35,000 clones, roughly 81% of them seen just once. Trimming cost V 0 bases and J 12 bases, with 15 bases left between them. Per the germline V gene, CDR1 is SGHRS and CDR2 is YFSETQ. The CDR3 totals 13 residues. Rectal tissue came from one to two pinch biopsies taken at colonoscopy. This TCR derives from a boy aged 5 to 17 with mild ulcerative colitis. The chain has TRBV5-1 and TRBJ1-1; a weak D match, TRBD1 (6 bases). The sequenced sample consisted of gut tissue. In DNA form, the CDR3 reads TGCGCCAGCAGCTTGGGGCCAGGGGATTTGACTTTCTTT. Protein product: CASSLGPGDLTFF.